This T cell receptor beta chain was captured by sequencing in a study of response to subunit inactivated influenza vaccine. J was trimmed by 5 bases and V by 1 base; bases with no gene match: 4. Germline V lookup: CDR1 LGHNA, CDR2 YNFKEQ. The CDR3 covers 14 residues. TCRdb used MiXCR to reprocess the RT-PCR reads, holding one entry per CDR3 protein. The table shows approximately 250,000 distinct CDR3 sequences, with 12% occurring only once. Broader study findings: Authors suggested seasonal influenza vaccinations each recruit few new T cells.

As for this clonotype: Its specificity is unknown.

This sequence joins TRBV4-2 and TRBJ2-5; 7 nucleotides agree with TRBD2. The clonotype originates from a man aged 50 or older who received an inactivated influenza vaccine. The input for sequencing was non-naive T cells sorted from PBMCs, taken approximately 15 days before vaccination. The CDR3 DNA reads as TGTGCCAGCAGCCAAGTGGGACTATCGGAGACCCAGTACTTC. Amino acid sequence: CASSQVGLSETQYF.